Listed below are T cell receptor beta chains from one sample, sequenced in a study of T cells in Graves' hyperthyroidism and ophthalmopathy. TCRdb recomputed calls from the multiplex PCR reads with MiXCR, one row per CDR3 protein. The sample includes 650,000 to 800,000 distinct CDR3 sequences, just under 45% of them seen just once. Material: peripheral blood or thyroid tissue (not recorded which). These receptors were collected from an adult man with Graves' disease, either hyperthyroidism or ophthalmopathy (not recorded which). CDR3s include the opening cysteine and the closing phenylalanine or tryptophan. A D gene is named only where the DNA matches it firmly. The listing skips clone size in some rows; elsewhere it reads once, few, many or a size class.

size: NA
J: TRBJ1-4
D: NA
V: TRBV29-1
CDR3: CSSLGAVEKLFF
DNA: TGCAGCAGTTTAGGGGCGGTTGAAAAACTGTTTTTT

size: many
J: TRBJ1-2
D: NA
V: TRBV29-1
CDR3: CSVSTGNYGYTF
DNA: TGCAGCGTTTCTACAGGCAACTATGGCTACACCTTC

size: NA
J: TRBJ1-3
D: NA
V: TRBV7-2
CDR3: CASSLSGLYSGNTIYF
DNA: TGTGCCAGCAGCTTGAGCGGGCTCTACTCTGGAAACACCATATATTTT

size: few
J: TRBJ1-5
D: NA
V: TRBV12-3/TRBV12-4
CDR3: CASSGTSGQPQHF
DNA: TGTGCCAGCAGTGGCACGTCAGGTCAGCCCCAGCATTTT

size: NA
J: TRBJ2-7
D: TRBD1
V: TRBV10-3
CDR3: CAIRRDRGDYEQYF
DNA: TGTGCCATCAGACGGGACAGGGGGGACTACGAGCAGTACTTC

size: NA
J: TRBJ2-7
D: TRBD1
V: TRBV12-3/TRBV12-4
CDR3: CASSPPGQGLPEQYF
DNA: TGTGCCAGCTCACCACCGGGACAGGGTCTTCCCGAGCAGTACTTC

size: few
J: TRBJ1-1
D: TRBD1
V: TRBV6-1
CDR3: CASSPGTGYEAFF
DNA: TGTGCCAGCTCACCCGGGACAGGCTATGAAGCTTTCTTT

size: NA
J: TRBJ2-5
D: TRBD2
V: TRBV24-1
CDR3: CATSYCGTSRETQYF
DNA: TGTGCCACCAGTTATTGCGGGACTAGCCGGGAGACCCAGTACTTC

size: many
J: TRBJ1-6
D: NA
V: TRBV20-1
CDR3: CSARIGALSAPLHF
DNA: TGCAGTGCTAGGATAGGGGCCCTTAGCGCTCCCCTCCACTTT

size: few
J: TRBJ2-2
D: NA
V: TRBV6-6
CDR3: CATRGQNTGELFF
DNA: TGTGCCACCAGGGGCCAAAACACCGGGGAGCTGTTTTTT

size: once
J: TRBJ1-6
D: NA
V: TRBV25-1
CDR3: CASSELTGINSPLHF
DNA: TGTGCCAGCAGTGAATTAACAGGGATTAATTCACCCCTCCACTTT

size: few
J: TRBJ1-2
D: TRBD1
V: TRBV7-2
CDR3: CASSLTLGTGGNGYTF
DNA: TGTGCCAGCAGCTTAACTTTGGGAACAGGGGGAAATGGCTACACCTTC

size: many
J: TRBJ2-2
D: NA
V: TRBV15
CDR3: CATQGANTGELFF
DNA: TGTGCCACCCAGGGAGCGAACACCGGGGAGCTGTTTTTT

size: few
J: TRBJ1-5
D: NA
V: TRBV7-9
CDR3: CASSQVPGRNQPQHF
DNA: TGTGCCAGCAGCCAAGTCCCCGGACGAAATCAGCCCCAGCATTTT

size: NA
J: TRBJ2-1
D: TRBD2
V: TRBV19
CDR3: CASSIVGRARETQFF
DNA: TGTGCCAGTAGTATCGTGGGGAGGGCCCGCGAGACCCAGTTCTTC

size: few
J: TRBJ2-5
D: TRBD1
V: TRBV6-1
CDR3: CATSRGQGNQETQYF
DNA: TGTGCCACCAGCAGGGGACAGGGAAACCAAGAGACCCAGTACTTC

size: NA
J: TRBJ2-5
D: NA
V: TRBV12-3/TRBV12-4
CDR3: CASSFGRGSQPQYF
DNA: TGTGCCAGCAGTTTCGGACGCGGGTCTCAGCCCCAGTACTTC

size: NA
J: TRBJ2-6
D: NA
V: TRBV7-9
CDR3: CACYTTGANVLTF
DNA: TGTGCCTGTTACACGACCGGGGCCAACGTCCTGACTTTC

size: NA
J: TRBJ2-7
D: TRBD1
V: TRBV6-5
CDR3: CASSRQGMPLGEQYF
DNA: TGTGCCAGCAGTAGACAGGGTATGCCCTTGGGCGAGCAGTACTTC

size: NA
J: TRBJ2-7
D: NA
V: TRBV7-6
CDR3: CASSAGGSTERAAYEQYF
DNA: TGTGCCAGCTCAGCTGGGGGCAGTACTGAACGGGCGGCCTACGAGCAGTACTTC